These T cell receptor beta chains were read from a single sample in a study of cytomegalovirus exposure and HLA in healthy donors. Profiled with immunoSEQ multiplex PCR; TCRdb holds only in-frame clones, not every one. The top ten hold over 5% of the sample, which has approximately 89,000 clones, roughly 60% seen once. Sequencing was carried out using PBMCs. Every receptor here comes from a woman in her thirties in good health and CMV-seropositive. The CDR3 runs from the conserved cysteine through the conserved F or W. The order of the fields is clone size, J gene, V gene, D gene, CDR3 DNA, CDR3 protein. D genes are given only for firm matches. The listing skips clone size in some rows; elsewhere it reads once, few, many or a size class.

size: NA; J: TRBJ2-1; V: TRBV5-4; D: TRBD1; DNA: TGTGCCAGCAGTTCCGGGACAGGGGAGGGGGGTGAGCAGTTCTTC; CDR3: CASSSGTGEGGEQFF
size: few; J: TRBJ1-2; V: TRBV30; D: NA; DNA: TGTGCCTGGGACAGGCTCGGACCTAACTATGGCTACACCTTC; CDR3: CAWDRLGPNYGYTF
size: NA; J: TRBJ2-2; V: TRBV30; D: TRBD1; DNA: TGTGCCTGGAGTAAACCACAGGGGACCGGGGAGCTGTTTTTT; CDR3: CAWSKPQGTGELFF
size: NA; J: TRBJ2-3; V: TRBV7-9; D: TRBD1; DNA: TGTGCCAGCAGCGACAGGGTGACAGATACGCAGTATTTT; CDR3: CASSDRVTDTQYF
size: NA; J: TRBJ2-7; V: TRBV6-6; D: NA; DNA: TGTGCCAGCAGCAATCCTACAGGGACCTACGAGCAGTACTTC; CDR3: CASSNPTGTYEQYF
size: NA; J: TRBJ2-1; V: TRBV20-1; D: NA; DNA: TGCAGTGCTAGTCTCGCGCGGGAGCAGTTCTTC; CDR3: CSASLAREQFF
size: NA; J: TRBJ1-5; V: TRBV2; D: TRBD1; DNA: TGTGCCAGCAGTGTTAACAGGGGAAGCAATCAGCCCCAGCATTTT; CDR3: CASSVNRGSNQPQHF
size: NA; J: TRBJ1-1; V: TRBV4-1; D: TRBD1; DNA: TGCGCCAGCAGCCCCGGACAGGGGGCGAAGACTGAAGCTTTCTTT; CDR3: CASSPGQGAKTEAFF
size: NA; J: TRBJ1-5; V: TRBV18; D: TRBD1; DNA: TGTGCCAGCTCACCAGTGGGGCAGGGGGGTAGTCAGCCCCAGCATTTT; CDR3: CASSPVGQGGSQPQHF
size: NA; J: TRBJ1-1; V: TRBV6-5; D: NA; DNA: TGTGCCAGCAGATGGACAGAGAGTTTAAACACTGAAGCTTTCTTT; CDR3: CASRWTESLNTEAFF
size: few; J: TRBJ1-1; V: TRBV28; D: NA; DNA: TGTGCCAGCAGTTTCAGGGGCGCGAACACTGAAGCTTTCTTT; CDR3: CASSFRGANTEAFF
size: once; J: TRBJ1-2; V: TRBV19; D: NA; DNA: TGTGCCAGTAGGTACAGCGGTGACTATGGCTACACCTTC; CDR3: CASRYSGDYGYTF
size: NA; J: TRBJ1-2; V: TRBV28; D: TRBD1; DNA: TGTGCCAGCACCCCCGTCGGGACAGCGGGTTCTAACTATGGCTACACCTTC; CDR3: CASTPVGTAGSNYGYTF
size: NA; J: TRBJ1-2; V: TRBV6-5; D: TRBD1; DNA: TGTGCCAGCAGTTACGAGACAGGGGGCTTAATAGCCTTC; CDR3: CASSYETGGLIAF
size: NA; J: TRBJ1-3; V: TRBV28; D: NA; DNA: TGTGCCAGCAGTTCCACCGGAGGGAACGGAAACACCATATATTTT; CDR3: CASSSTGGNGNTIYF
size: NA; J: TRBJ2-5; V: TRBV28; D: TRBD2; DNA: TGTGCCAGCAGTTTACGGGGTACGGGAGGGGAGACCCAGTACTTC; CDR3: CASSLRGTGGETQYF
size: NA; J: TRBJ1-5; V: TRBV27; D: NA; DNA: TGTGCCAGCAGTTTAAAGGGGTTTCGTCAGCCCCAGCATTTT; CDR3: CASSLKGFRQPQHF
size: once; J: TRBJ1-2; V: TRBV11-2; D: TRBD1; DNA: TGTGCCAGCAGACAGTTGACAGGGGCATTCTCCTATGGCTACCCCTTC; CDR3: CASRQLTGAFSYGYPF
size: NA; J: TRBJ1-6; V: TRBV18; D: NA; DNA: TGTGCCAGCTCACCGTCGAGCTCCTATAATTCACCCCTCCACTTT; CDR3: CASSPSSSYNSPLHF
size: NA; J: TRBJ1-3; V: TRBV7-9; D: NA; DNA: TGTGCCAGCAGCCCGGACTGGGGACAAAACACCATATATTTT; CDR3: CASSPDWGQNTIYF
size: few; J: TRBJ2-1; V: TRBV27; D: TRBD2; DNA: TGTGCCAGCAGTCCAAGCGGGATCTCCTACAATGAGCAGTTCTTC; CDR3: CASSPSGISYNEQFF
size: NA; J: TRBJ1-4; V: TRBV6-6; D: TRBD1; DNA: TGTGCCAGCAGACCCGGACAGGGGGCAACTAATGAAAAACTGTTTTTT; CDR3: CASRPGQGATNEKLFF
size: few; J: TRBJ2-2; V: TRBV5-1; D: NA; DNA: TGCGCCAGCAGCTTGGAGTCTCAGGGTACCGGGGAGCTGTTTTTT; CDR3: CASSLESQGTGELFF
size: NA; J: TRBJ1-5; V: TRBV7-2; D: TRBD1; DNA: TGTGCCAGCAGCCCACACGGAGGACAGGGTGGCCGTCAGCCCCAGCATTTT; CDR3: CASSPHGGQGGRQPQHF
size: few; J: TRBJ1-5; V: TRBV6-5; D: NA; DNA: TGTGCCAGCAGCCGGAGTATGGGCAATCAGCCCCAGCATTTT; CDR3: CASSRSMGNQPQHF
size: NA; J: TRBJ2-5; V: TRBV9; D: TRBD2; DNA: TGTGCCAGCAGCGTAGGTATAGCGGGGGGGCAAGAGACCCAGTACTTC; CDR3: CASSVGIAGGQETQYF
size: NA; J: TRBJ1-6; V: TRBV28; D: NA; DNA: TGTGCCAGCAGCCCAAGGGGCGTATTAAATTCACCCCTCCACTTT; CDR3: CASSPRGVLNSPLHF
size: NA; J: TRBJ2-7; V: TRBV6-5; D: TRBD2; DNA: TGTGCCAGCAGCCGGAGCGGGGGCTACTCCTACGAGCAGTACTTC; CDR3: CASSRSGGYSYEQYF
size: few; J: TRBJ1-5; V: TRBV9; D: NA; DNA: TGTGCCAGCAGCAGACAGGACACCGGGCCCCAGCATTTT; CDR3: CASSRQDTGPQHF
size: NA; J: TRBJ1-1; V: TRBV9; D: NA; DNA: TGTGCCAGCAGCCCGGGCGGACAGATGAACACTGAAGCTTTCTTT; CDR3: CASSPGGQMNTEAFF
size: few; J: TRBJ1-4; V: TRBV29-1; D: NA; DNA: TGCAGCGTTGCCCGGTCAACTAATGAAAAACTGTTTTTT; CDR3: CSVARSTNEKLFF
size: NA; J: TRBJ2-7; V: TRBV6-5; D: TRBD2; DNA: TGTGCCAGTACAGGCGGGGGAAGCTTCTACGAGCAGTACTTC; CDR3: CASTGGGSFYEQYF
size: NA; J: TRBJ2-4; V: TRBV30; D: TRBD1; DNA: TGTGCCTGGAGAACAGGGGGAGGAAACATTCAGTACTTC; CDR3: CAWRTGGGNIQYF
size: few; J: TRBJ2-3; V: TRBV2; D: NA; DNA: TGTGCCAGCAGTGAATGGAGGACCCTTGCGGATACGCAGTATTTT; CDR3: CASSEWRTLADTQYF
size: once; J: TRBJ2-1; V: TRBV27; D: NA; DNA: TGTGCCAGCAGTCGGGGGGACAGGAGGAATGAGCAGTTCTTC; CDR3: CASSRGDRRNEQFF
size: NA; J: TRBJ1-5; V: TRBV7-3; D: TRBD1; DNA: TGTGCCAGCAGCCGTACAGGGGGCGCCGGGCAGCCCCAGCATTTT; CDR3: CASSRTGGAGQPQHF
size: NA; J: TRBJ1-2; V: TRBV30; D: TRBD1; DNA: TGTGCCTGGGGGTCGTACAGGGGACGCGGCTACACCTTC; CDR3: CAWGSYRGRGYTF
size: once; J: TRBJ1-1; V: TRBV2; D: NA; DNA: TGTGCCAGAGGAACCGGGACTCTGAACACTGAAGCTTTCTTT; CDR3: CARGTGTLNTEAFF
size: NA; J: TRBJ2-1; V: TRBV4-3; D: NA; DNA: TGCGCCAGCAGCCAAGGATACAGCTCCTACAATGAGCAGTTCTTC; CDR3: CASSQGYSSYNEQFF
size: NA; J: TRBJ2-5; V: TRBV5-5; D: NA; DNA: TGTGCCAGCAGCGAACTAACAGGGTACTCCCAAGAGACCCAGTACTTC; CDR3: CASSELTGYSQETQYF
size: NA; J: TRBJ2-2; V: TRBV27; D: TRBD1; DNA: TGTGCCAGCAGCAAAGTAGGGGGCCACACCGGGGAGCTGTTTTTT; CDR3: CASSKVGGHTGELFF
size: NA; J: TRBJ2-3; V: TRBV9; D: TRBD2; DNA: TGTGCCAGCAGCACCGGGACTAGCGGGGGGACAGATACGCAGTATTTT; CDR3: CASSTGTSGGTDTQYF
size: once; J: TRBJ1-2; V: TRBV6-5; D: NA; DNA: TGTGCCAGCAGTTCCCCCGGCAGCGCCGGTTGGGGCTACACCTTC; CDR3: CASSSPGSAGWGYTF
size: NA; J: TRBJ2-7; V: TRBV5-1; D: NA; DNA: TGCGCCAGCAGCTTGGGTCCGAGGGCCGTGGGAGACGAGCAGTACTTC; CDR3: CASSLGPRAVGDEQYF
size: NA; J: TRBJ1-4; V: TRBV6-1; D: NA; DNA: TGTGCCAGCAGTGAACCGGGTGGTCGAAACGCCCCTTTTTTT; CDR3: CASSEPGGRNAPFF
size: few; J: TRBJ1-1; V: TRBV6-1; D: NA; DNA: TGTGCCAGCAGTGCCAAAATGAACACTGAAGCTTTCTTT; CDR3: CASSAKMNTEAFF
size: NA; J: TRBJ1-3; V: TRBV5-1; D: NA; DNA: TGCGCCAGCAGCTTGGGCCACGTGAGCTCTGGAAACACCATATATTTT; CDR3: CASSLGHVSSGNTIYF
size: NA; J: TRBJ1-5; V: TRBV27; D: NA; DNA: TGTGCCAGCAGTTTTAAATCTGTTTGGGGTTTGCCGGGAGGGATTCAGGCCCAGCATTTT; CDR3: CASSFKSVWGLPGGIQAQHF
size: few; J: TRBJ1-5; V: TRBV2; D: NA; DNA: TGTGCCAGCAGTGAAACAGAAAATCAGCCCCAGCATTTT; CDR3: CASSETENQPQHF